The 27 T cell receptor beta chains below were found in one sample sequenced in a study of blood T cell repertoires in COVID-19. Repertoires were generated with immunoSEQ multiplex PCR, while TCRdb's copy carries only in-frame clones and drops some. The table lists approximately 490,000 clones, roughly 87% of them singletons. The sequenced material came from PBMCs or T cells enriched from blood (not recorded which). These receptors all stem from a woman aged 18-29 years who had recovered from COVID-19.

In this sample, this clone turned up once. This rearrangement joins TRBV2 to TRBJ2-5, with TRBD1 matching over 7 bases. V dropped 4 bases and J dropped 2; count of bases not matched to a gene: 10. Germline V gene lookup returns CDR1 SNHLY and CDR2 FYNNEI. The CDR3 consists of 16 residues. CDR3 nucleotide sequence: TGTGCCAGCAGTGCATCTCTCTTACAGGGGCAAGAGACCCAGTACTTC. It specifies CASSASLLQGQETQYF.

The J gene is TRBJ2-2, the V gene TRBV6-5, with 9 bases that match TRBD1. J gave up 3 bases and V 7 bases, and 3 bases lay outside the gene matches. This CDR3 is 14 amino acids long. CDR1 MNHEY and CDR2 SVGAGI come from the germline V gene. CDR3 bases: TGTGCCAGCAAAACAGGGGGCGACACCGGGGAGCTGTTTTTT. Its protein is CASKTGGDTGELFF.

Concerning this clone: This sample includes further DNA sequences coding for the same CDR3. V usage is TRBV30 and J usage is TRBJ1-5, with TRBD1 matching over 11 bases. This CDR3 is 13 amino acids long. V was pared by 5 bases and J by 4 bases, with 1 base of the junction left unmatched. Germline CDR1 GTSNPN, CDR2 SVGIG (reference sequence). The CDR3 DNA reads as TGTGCCTGGGGGGACAGGGGGAATCAGCCCCAGCATTTT. Protein sequence: CAWGDRGNQPQHF.

The chain couples TRBV7-9 to TRBJ1-2; 8 bases are a match to TRBD1. The CDR3 length is 14 residues. Germline loops: CDR1 SEHNR, CDR2 FQNEAQ (reference sequence). Trimming cost V 4 bases and J 4 bases; bases outside gene matches: 5. CDR3 in DNA: TGTGCCAGCAGCTCGACGACAGGGGCCTATGGCTACACCTTC. It is translated as CASSSTTGAYGYTF.

The chain combines TRBV3-1 (or the pseudogene TRBV3-2) with TRBJ2-5, with 7 positions matching TRBD2. Per germline, CDR1 LGHDT and CDR2 YNNKEL (reference sequence). The CDR3 covers 13 residues. Losses at the gene ends were 8 bases for V and 5 bases for J; bases not matched to a gene: 8. The CDR3 loop reads CASSRTRVETQYF. As DNA, the CDR3 is TGTGCCAGCTCTCGGACTAGAGTCGAGACCCAGTACTTC.

J is TRBJ1-1 and V is TRBV2, with D possibly matching TRBD1 (6 bases). The V end lost 6 bases, the J end lost 4 bases, and 18 bases lay between the germline ends. The CDR3 contains 15 residues. Germline-derived CDR1 and CDR2 are SNHLY and FYNNEI. Written as DNA, the CDR3 is TGTGCCAGCAGCCCCCTGAGGGCAGGGGCCACTGAAGCTTTCTTT. This codes for CASSPLRAGATEAFF. The whole variable domain, remainder taken from reference TRBV2 and TRBJ1-1, is EPEVTQTPSHQVTQMGQEVILRCVPISNHLYFYWYRQILGQKVEFLVSFYNNEISEKSEIFDDQFSVERPDGSNFTLKIRSTKLEDSAMYFCASSPLRAGATEAFFGQGTRLTVV.

This chain joins TRBV11-2 and TRBJ2-7; D not resolved. CDR3 size: 13 residues. Trimming shortened V by 0 bases and J by 4 bases, and 7 bases separated the two germline ends. Germline V gene data show CDR1 as SGHAT and CDR2 as FQNNGV. The CDR3 here is CASSLDFQYEQYF. The CDR3 DNA reads as TGTGCCAGCAGCTTAGATTTTCAATACGAGCAGTACTTC.

V is TRBV7-2 and J is TRBJ1-1, with a weak D call TRBD1 (6 bases). Trimming shortened V by 5 bases and J by 0 bases, and 13 bases separated the two germline ends. The CDR3 totals 15 residues. Germline CDR1 and CDR2: SGHTA and FQGNSA. CDR3 nucleotides: TGTGCCAGCAGCCCTTGGACAGCCATGAACACTGAAGCTTTCTTT. This gives the protein CASSPWTAMNTEAFF.

The J gene is TRBJ2-2, the V gene TRBV6-1; the match to TRBD2 covers 7 bases. The J segment lost 5 bases and the V segment lost 7 bases, leaving 10 bases of the junction unmatched. Germline assignment: CDR1 MNHNS and CDR2 SASEGT. The CDR3 spans 15 residues. Here the CDR3 DNA reads TGTGCCAGCAATCAGTTATCAGCGGGGACCGGGGAGCTGTTTTTT. Its translation is CASNQLSAGTGELFF.

The rearrangement links TRBV6-6 to TRBJ1-2; 7 nucleotides align to TRBD1. CDR3 length: 14 amino acids. J was trimmed by 8 bases and V by 7 bases; bases with no gene match: 13. Germline lookup yields CDR1 MNHNY and CDR2 SVGAGI (reference sequence). The CDR3 loop is CASTYRGSGYGYTF. As DNA, the CDR3 is TGTGCCAGCACCTACAGGGGAAGTGGGTACGGCTACACCTTC.

V is TRBV30 and J is TRBJ1-4; no definite D call. This CDR3 has 14 residues. The germline V and J ends were trimmed by 0 bases and 4 bases, with 9 bases remaining between them. CDR1 is GTSNPN and CDR2 is SVGIG in the germline V gene (reference sequence). The CDR3 region has the DNA TGTGCCTGGAGTGTACAAGCGATTAATGAAAAACTGTTTTTT. It encodes CAWSVQAINEKLFF.

A note on this clone: The same CDR3 is also encoded by other DNA sequences in this sample. The V call is TRBV3-1 (or the pseudogene TRBV3-2), the J call TRBJ2-5, with 9 bases aligning to TRBD1. The CDR3 consists of 13 residues. Trimming took 4 bases from V and 3 from J; bases not matched to a gene: 0. Germline lookup yields CDR1 LGHDT and CDR2 YNNKEL (reference sequence). CDR3 residues: CASSRQGEETQYF. The CDR3 DNA reads TGTGCCAGCAGCCGACAGGGGGAAGAGACCCAGTACTTC.

This clone appeared many times. The V gene is TRBV6-2 or TRBV6-3, the J gene TRBJ2-2, with 10 bases that match TRBD1. V lost 5 bases to trimming and J lost 6 bases; unmatched junction nucleotides: 6. CDR3 size: 15 residues. Germline V gives CDR1 MNHEY, CDR2 SVGEGT. This chain's CDR3 is CASSHGTGEAGELFF. CDR3 in DNA: TGTGCCAGCAGTCACGGGACAGGGGAAGCCGGGGAGCTGTTTTTT.

The chain has TRBV29-1 and TRBJ2-3; TRBD1 is a possible D gene (6 bases). CDR1 is SQVTM, CDR2 ANQGSEA, per germline. The germline V and J ends were trimmed by 4 bases and 0 bases, with 11 bases remaining between them. The CDR3 is 14 residues long. CDR3 loop: CSVGRGWSTDTQYF. CDR3 sequence (DNA): TGCAGCGTTGGCAGGGGTTGGAGCACAGATACGCAGTATTTT.

The V and J genes are TRBV2 and TRBJ2-5; D possibly corresponds to TRBD2 (6 bases). The V gene's germline CDR1 is SNHLY and CDR2 FYNNEI. The CDR3 consists of 15 residues. Trimming cost V 7 bases and J 1 base, with 16 bases left between them. CDR3 amino acids: CASTEKSGFQETQYF. The CDR3 DNA follows: TGTGCCAGCACCGAAAAGAGCGGGTTCCAAGAGACCCAGTACTTC. Looking up the rest from reference TRBV2 and TRBJ2-5 gives the full variable domain: EPEVTQTPSHQVTQMGQEVILRCVPISNHLYFYWYRQILGQKVEFLVSFYNNEISEKSEIFDDQFSVERPDGSNFTLKIRSTKLEDSAMYFCASTEKSGFQETQYFGPGTRLLVL.

This clone was recorded only once. This chain links TRBV12-3 or TRBV12-4 with TRBJ1-2; D possibly corresponds to TRBD1 (5 bases). This CDR3 is 13 amino acids long. V lost 4 bases and J 4 bases, leaving 10 bases between the germline ends. CDR3 sequence reads: CASSSGLTYGYTF. Written as DNA, the CDR3 is TGTGCCAGCAGTTCGGGACTGACCTATGGCTACACCTTC.

CDR3 nucleotide sequence: TGTGCCAGCAGTCGGCTCTCTAGCGGAGTCGACACCGGGGAGCTGTTTTTT. This codes for CASSRLSSGVDTGELFF. The chain combines TRBV6-6 with TRBJ2-2, with 7 bases fitting TRBD2. Trimming cost V 5 bases and J 3 bases; bases outside gene matches: 12. The V gene's germline CDR1 is MNHNY and CDR2 SVGAGI (reference sequence). The CDR3 spans 17 residues.

The chain couples TRBV5-6 to TRBJ2-7; 7 nucleotides match TRBD2. Germline V gives CDR1 SGHDT, CDR2 YYEEEE. This CDR3 contains 15 residues. Trimming at V came to 6 bases and at J to 3 bases, leaving 12 bases not matched to a gene. The CDR3 loop reads CASTTLSGVVYEQYF. CDR3 coding DNA: TGTGCCAGCACCACTCTCAGCGGGGTCGTCTACGAGCAGTACTTC.

This chain joins TRBV3-1 (or the pseudogene TRBV3-2) and TRBJ1-1, with 11 bases lining up with TRBD1. The CDR3 sequence is 15 residues long. Germline V CDR1 and CDR2: LGHDT, YNNKEL (reference sequence). The V gene end was trimmed by 1 base and the J gene end by 9 bases; junction bases not matched to a gene: 7. CDR3 region: CASSQARGTGGKAFF. CDR3 nucleotides: TGTGCCAGCAGCCAAGCTAGGGGGACAGGGGGTAAAGCTTTCTTT.

The chain is built from TRBV7-3 and TRBJ2-3, with 10 nucleotides matching TRBD1. Trimming took 1 base from V and 4 from J; bases not matched to a gene: 2. Germline V CDR1 and CDR2: SGHTA, FQGTGA. The CDR3 is 15 amino acids. DNA of the CDR3: TGTGCCAGCAGCTTAAACGGACAGGGGGCAGATACGCAGTATTTT. It is translated as CASSLNGQGADTQYF.

The V gene is TRBV11-2, the J gene TRBJ2-3; 9 bases match TRBD2. This CDR3 is built from 17 residues. Trimming at V came to 5 bases and at J to 2 bases, leaving 11 bases not matched to a gene. Germline loops: CDR1 SGHAT, CDR2 FQNNGV. The CDR3 spells CASSPGLSGGHTDTQYF. DNA of the CDR3: TGTGCCAGCAGCCCCGGCCTTAGCGGGGGCCACACAGATACGCAGTATTTT.

The rearrangement uses TRBV30 and TRBJ2-7; 9 bases align to TRBD2. Germline loops: CDR1 GTSNPN, CDR2 SVGIG (reference sequence). The CDR3 has 12 amino acids. V was pared by 7 bases and J by 6 bases, with 7 bases of the junction left unmatched. This CDR3 reads CAFSGGRGEQYF. The CDR3 DNA follows: TGTGCCTTTAGCGGGGGTAGGGGCGAGCAGTACTTC.

This clone has only a few counts. The gene calls are TRBV2 and TRBJ1-1; 7 bases agree with TRBD1. Germline CDR1 reads SNHLY; CDR2 reads FYNNEI. The CDR3 has 15 residues. Trimming removed 5 bases from V and 4 bases from J; junction bases left unmatched: 10. The CDR3 sequence: CASSSKTTGVTEAFF. The DNA of the CDR3 is TGTGCCAGCAGTAGCAAGACTACAGGGGTCACTGAAGCTTTCTTT. The whole variable domain, filled in from reference TRBV2 and TRBJ1-1, reads EPEVTQTPSHQVTQMGQEVILRCVPISNHLYFYWYRQILGQKVEFLVSFYNNEISEKSEIFDDQFSVERPDGSNFTLKIRSTKLEDSAMYFCASSSKTTGVTEAFFGQGTRLTVV.

The J gene is TRBJ2-2, the V gene TRBV3-1 (or the pseudogene TRBV3-2); TRBD1 aligns across 7 bases. CDR1 is LGHDT and CDR2 is YNNKEL in the germline V gene (reference sequence). The V segment lost 1 base and the J segment 5 bases; nucleotides outside the gene matches: 4. This CDR3 has 15 residues. The CDR3 DNA is TGTGCCAGCAGCCAAGGCAGGGGGAGAACCGGGGAGCTGTTTTTT. Translation: CASSQGRGRTGELFF.

CDR3 amino acids: CASSLGLVEGTEAFF. The CDR3 nucleotides read TGTGCCAGCAGCTTAGGGCTGGTGGAGGGCACTGAAGCTTTCTTT. The V call is TRBV7-8, the J call TRBJ1-1; D not certain. The CDR3 is made up of 15 amino acids. The germline V and J ends were trimmed by 1 base and 4 bases, with 13 bases remaining between them. The germline V gene encodes CDR1 SGHVS and CDR2 FQNEAQ.

The chain carries TRBV3-1 (or the pseudogene TRBV3-2) and TRBJ2-1; tentatively, D is TRBD2 (5 bases). Germline loops: CDR1 LGHDT, CDR2 YNNKEL (reference sequence). V dropped 0 bases and J dropped 5 bases, with 8 bases sitting between them. CDR3 length: 14 amino acids. This CDR3 reads CASSQDFGDNEQFF. The CDR3 DNA reads as TGTGCCAGCAGCCAAGACTTCGGGGACAATGAGCAGTTCTTC.

J is TRBJ1-2 and V is TRBV5-8; D might be TRBD1 (6 bases). Trimming took off 1 base at V and 3 bases at J, with 13 bases between the two ends. This CDR3 spans 15 amino acids. Germline CDR1 is SGHTS and CDR2 is YDEGEE. The CDR3 nucleotides read TGTGCCAGCAGCTTGAAGGGGGTCAGGGACTATGGCTACACCTTC. Its protein is CASSLKGVRDYGYTF.